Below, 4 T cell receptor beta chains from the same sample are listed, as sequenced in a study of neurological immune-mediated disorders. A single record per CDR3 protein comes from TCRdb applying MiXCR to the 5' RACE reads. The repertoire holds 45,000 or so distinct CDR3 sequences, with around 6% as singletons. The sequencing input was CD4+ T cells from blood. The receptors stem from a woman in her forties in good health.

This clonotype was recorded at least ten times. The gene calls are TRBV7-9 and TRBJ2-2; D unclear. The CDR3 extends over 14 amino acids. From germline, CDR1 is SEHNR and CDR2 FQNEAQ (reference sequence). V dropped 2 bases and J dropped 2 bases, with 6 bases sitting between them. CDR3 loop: CASSLTANTGELFF. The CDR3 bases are TGTGCCAGCAGCTTAACAGCTAACACCGGGGAGCTGTTTTTT. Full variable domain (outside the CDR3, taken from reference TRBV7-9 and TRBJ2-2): DTGVSQNPRHKITKRGQNVTFRCDPISEHNRLYWYRQTLGQGPEFLTYFQNEAQLEKSRLLSDRFSAERPKGSFSTLEIQRTEQGDSAMYLCASSLTANTGELFFGEGSRLTVL.

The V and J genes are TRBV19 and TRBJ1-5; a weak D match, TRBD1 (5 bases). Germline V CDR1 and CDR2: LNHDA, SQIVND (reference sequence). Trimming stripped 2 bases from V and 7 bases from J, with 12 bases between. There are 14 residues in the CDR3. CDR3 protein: CASSIWGVDQPQHF. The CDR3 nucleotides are TGTGCCAGTAGTATATGGGGGGTCGACCAGCCCCAGCATTTT.

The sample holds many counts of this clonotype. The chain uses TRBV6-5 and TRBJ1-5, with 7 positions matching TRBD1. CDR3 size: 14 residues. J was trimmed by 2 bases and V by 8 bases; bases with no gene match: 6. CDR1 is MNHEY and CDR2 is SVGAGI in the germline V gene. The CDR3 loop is CASGRQGGNQPQHF. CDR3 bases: TGTGCCAGCGGCCGTCAGGGGGGCAATCAGCCCCAGCATTTT.

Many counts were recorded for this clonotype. The CDR3 sequence is CASRGRPGTDYSGANVLTF. CDR3 bases: TGTGCCAGCAGAGGTCGTCCCGGGACAGACTACTCTGGGGCCAACGTCCTGACTTTC. V is TRBV28 and J is TRBJ2-6; 7 positions agree with TRBD1. V lost 6 bases, J lost 0 bases, and 14 bases stayed unmatched. In germline, CDR1 is MDHEN, CDR2 SYDVKM. The CDR3 has 19 amino acids.